This T cell receptor (delta chain) was sequenced in a study of gamma-delta T cells after stem cell transplantation. About this clone: For this DNA, TCRdb reports the protein of a much larger clone, which diverges at residue 6, most likely from a read error; the protein presented here is translated directly from the DNA.

Germline loops: CDR1 GEAIGNYY, CDR2 EKD. The CDR3 contains 17 residues. After removal of 3 bases from V and 2 bases from J, the junction contained 9 bases not matched to a gene. TCRdb re-called the RT-PCR reads through CATT. This table has 4,000 to 5,500 delta-chain clones, more than 1.5% appearing once. The sample taken for sequencing was gamma-delta T cells. This sequence originates from a human donor. It is not recorded whose cells these are; they may come from a transplant donor. The chain links TRDV2 to TRDJ1; 12 bases align to TRDD3. The CDR3, as DNA: TGTGCCTGTGACGACCCCCTGGGGGATACGTTGACCGATAAACTCATCTTT. This gives the protein CACDDPLGDTLTDKLIF.